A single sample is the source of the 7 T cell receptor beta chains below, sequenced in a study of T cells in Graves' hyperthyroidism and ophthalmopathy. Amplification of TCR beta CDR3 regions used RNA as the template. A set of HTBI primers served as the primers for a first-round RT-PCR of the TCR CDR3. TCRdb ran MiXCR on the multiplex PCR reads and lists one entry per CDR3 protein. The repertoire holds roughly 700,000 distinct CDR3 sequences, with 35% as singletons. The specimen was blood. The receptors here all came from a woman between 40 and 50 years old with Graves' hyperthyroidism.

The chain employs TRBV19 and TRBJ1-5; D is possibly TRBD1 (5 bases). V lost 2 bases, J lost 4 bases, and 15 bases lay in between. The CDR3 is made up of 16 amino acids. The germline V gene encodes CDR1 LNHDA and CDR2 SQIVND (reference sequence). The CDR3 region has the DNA TGTGCCAGTAGTATATGGGGGAAAGGGCTGAATCAGCCCCAGCATTTT. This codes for CASSIWGKGLNQPQHF.

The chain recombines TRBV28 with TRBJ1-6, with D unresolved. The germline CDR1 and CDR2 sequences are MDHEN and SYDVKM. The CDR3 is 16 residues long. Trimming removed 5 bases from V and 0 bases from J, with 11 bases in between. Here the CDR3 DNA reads TGTGCCAGCAGTGTAACCGAGGGCTCCTATAATTCACCCCTCCACTTT. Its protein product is CASSVTEGSYNSPLHF.

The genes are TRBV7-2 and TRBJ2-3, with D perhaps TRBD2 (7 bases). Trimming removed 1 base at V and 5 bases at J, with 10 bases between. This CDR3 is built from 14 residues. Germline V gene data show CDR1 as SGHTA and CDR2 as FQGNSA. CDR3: CASSLGGGGDTQYF. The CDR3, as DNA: TGTGCCAGCAGCTTAGGAGGGGGGGGAGATACGCAGTATTTT.

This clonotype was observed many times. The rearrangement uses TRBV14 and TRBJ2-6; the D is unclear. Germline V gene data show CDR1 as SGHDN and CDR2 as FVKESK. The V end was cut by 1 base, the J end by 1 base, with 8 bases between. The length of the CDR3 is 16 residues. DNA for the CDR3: TGTGCCAGCAGCCAAGTAGTGAAATCTGGGGCCAACGTCCTGACTTTC. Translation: CASSQVVKSGANVLTF.

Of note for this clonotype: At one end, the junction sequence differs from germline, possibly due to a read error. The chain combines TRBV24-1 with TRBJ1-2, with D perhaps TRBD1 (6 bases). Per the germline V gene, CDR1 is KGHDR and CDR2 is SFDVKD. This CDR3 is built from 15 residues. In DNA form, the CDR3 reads TGTGCCACCAATGATTTCGGGGGGCCTCCCTATGGCTACACCTTC. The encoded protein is CATNDFGGPPYGYTF.

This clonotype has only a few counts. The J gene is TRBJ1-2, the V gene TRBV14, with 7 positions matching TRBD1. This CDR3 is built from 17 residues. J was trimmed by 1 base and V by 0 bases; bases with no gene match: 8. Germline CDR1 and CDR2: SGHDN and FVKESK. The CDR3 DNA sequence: TGTGCCAGCAGCCAAGAAAAGCCGGGACAGATTAACTATGGCTACACCTTC. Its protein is CASSQEKPGQINYGYTF.

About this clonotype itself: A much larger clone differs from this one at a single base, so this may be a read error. The CDR3 DNA is TGTGCCAGCAGCTCCGAGGGTGGCGAGCAGTGCTTC. It encodes CASSSEGGEQCF. The V call is TRBV5-6, the J call TRBJ2-7; the D gene is possibly TRBD2 (5 bases). In germline, CDR1 is SGHDT, CDR2 YYEEEE. The CDR3 extends over 12 amino acids.